A selection of T cell receptor beta chains follows, all from one sample in a study of blood T cells in healthy people across ages. MiXCR, applied by TCRdb to the 5' RACE reads, yields one record per CDR3 protein. The sample carries more than 1,400,000 distinct CDR3 sequences, roughly 40% recorded once. The sample was blood. These receptor sequences come from a woman between 18 and 29 years old in good health. CDR3s include the opening cysteine and the closing phenylalanine or tryptophan.

j_call v_call cdr3_aa
TRBJ2-1 TRBV11-3 CASSLQAGGGNEQFF
TRBJ2-3 TRBV7-7 CASSLRVAGGGDTQYF
TRBJ1-5 TRBV20-1 CSARVPGTGASQPQHF
TRBJ1-1 TRBV14 CASSRHRDVNTEAFF
TRBJ1-2 TRBV7-9 CASSLGPSSTF
TRBJ2-5 TRBV12-5 CASGLAGTAETQYF
TRBJ2-3 TRBV5-1 CASSLVDRGRTDTQYF
TRBJ2-5 TRBV7-9 CASTPASIQETQYF
- TRBV2 CASSNRGNEQYF
TRBJ2-3 TRBV6-6 CASSWSTAGGPGTQYF
TRBJ2-3 TRBV10-3 CAISESSTLTGTDTQYF
TRBJ1-1 TRBV19 CASTSTGRTEAFF
TRBJ2-6 TRBV6-2/TRBV6-3 CASKRTGSSGANVLTF
TRBJ2-4 TRBV25-1 CAALPLNLAKNIQYF
TRBJ2-1 TRBV3-1 CASSQEYSYNEQFF
TRBJ2-7 TRBV10-3 CAISESIQLPYEQYF
TRBJ2-4 TRBV5-1 CASSLSISGVKAKNIQYF
TRBJ1-4 TRBV10-3 CAISGAQNEKLFF
TRBJ2-7 TRBV20-1 CSARAWDEQYF
TRBJ2-3 TRBV20-1 CSARDIPSLGILTDTQYF
TRBJ2-4 TRBV7-9 CASSLNMRHGDAKNIQYF
TRBJ2-4 TRBV12-3/TRBV12-4 CASSLGPLWQYF
TRBJ1-6 TRBV12-3/TRBV12-4 CASSFLQGSSYNSPLHF
- TRBV12-5 CASGLILPGRRETQYF
- TRBV12-3/TRBV12-4 CASSPRTAIYEQYF
TRBJ2-1 TRBV20-1 CSARVGLAGGLSYNEQFF
TRBJ1-2 TRBV29-1 CSVVDSGGHYGHTF
- TRBV28 CASSAPRGQGYEQYF
- TRBV4-2 CASSPGGGATSYNEQYF
TRBJ2-3 TRBV5-1 CASSLASSGAPDTQYF
TRBJ2-1 TRBV5-1 CASSVGTGEYNEQFF
TRBJ2-5 TRBV5-1 CTSGRDYNEQYF
TRBJ2-3 TRBV13 CASSLERITDTQYF
TRBJ2-6 TRBV6-6 CASSYEESGANVLTF
TRBJ2-1 TRBV20-1 CSARSTGGLAGPSSYNEQFF
TRBJ1-5 TRBV7-9 CASSLAGTGGVPEVLQPQHF
TRBJ2-3 TRBV29-1 CSVQASGVSTDTQYF
TRBJ2-5 TRBV20-1 CSAGTSGQETQYF
TRBJ2-1 TRBV7-9 CASSLANSGELFF
TRBJ1-6 TRBV28 CASGTGGTNSPLHF
TRBJ2-3 TRBV6-5 CASSSPLGSGRPPSTDTQYF
TRBJ2-2 TRBV7-9 CASRRGADTGELFF
TRBJ2-1 TRBV4-1 CASSRPGLGSYNEQFF
TRBJ2-1 TRBV11-2 CASSLDLTSGRYEQFF
TRBJ1-1 TRBV7-9 CASSPPGLGEAFF
TRBJ1-2 TRBV6-1 CASSRRGYTF
TRBJ2-1 TRBV7-8 CASTRLSSFQIDEQFF
- TRBV6-5 CASTEGTGNEQYF
TRBJ2-1 TRBV9 CASSHKAGGSPFF
TRBJ1-5 TRBV28 CATAGPEGPAPQHF
TRBJ2-7 TRBV7-8 CASTRDRSYEQYF
TRBJ2-3 TRBV6-2/TRBV6-3 CASSGGLLTDTQYF
TRBJ1-1 TRBV6-5 CASSYGAGAGLGTEAFF
TRBJ1-2 TRBV29-1 CSVQGFDGYTF
TRBJ2-7 TRBV5-1 CASSLGGADYEQYF
TRBJ1-1 TRBV4-2 CASSQDYPLNTEAFF
TRBJ2-3 TRBV6-5 CASSYSSGEPPSTDTQYF
TRBJ1-2 TRBV27 CASSGDFSGYTF
TRBJ2-7 TRBV10-3 CAISATGAGSYEQYF